This T cell receptor beta chain comes out of a study of blood T cells in healthy people across ages. Regarding the study as a whole: With donor CMV status unknown, expanded clonotype changes were possibly confounded.

The use of a sample-barcoded 5' primer and a J-beta primer mix characterized a second PCR of roughly 6 to 11 cycles. MiXCR, applied by TCRdb to the 5' RACE reads, yields one record per CDR3 protein. The sample consists of over a million distinct CDR3 sequences, 35% to 50% of them appearing once. The CDR3 has 15 amino acids. CDR1 and CDR2 from the germline V gene are SNHLY and FYNNEI. As concerns this clonotype: Its matching antigen is unknown.

Each individual donor underwent a draw of ten milliliters of peripheral blood. The rearrangement uses TRBV2 and TRBJ2-7; 12 bases align to TRBD2. The better agreement between TRBJ2-5 and the DNA end casts doubt on the J call. The sequence was obtained from a woman aged 55-69 years in good health. Source material: blood. The CDR3 region is CASSETTSGRQTQYF. The CDR3 DNA is TGTGCCAGCAGTGAGACGACTAGCGGGAGACAGACCCAGTACTTC.